This entry lists 21 T cell receptor beta chains sequenced from one sample in a study of blood T cells in healthy people across ages. PCR was performed a second time for roughly 7 to 12 cycles using a sample-barcoded 5' primer and a J-beta primer mix. MiXCR, applied by TCRdb to the 5' RACE reads, yields one record per CDR3 protein. This sample has some 1.6 million distinct CDR3 sequences, with almost 35% found just once. Sample: blood. All receptors derive from a woman aged 25 to 39 in good health.

This clonotype was seen a few times. The J gene is TRBJ1-1, the V gene TRBV28, with 7 bases identical to TRBD1. Trimming cost V 2 bases and J 6 bases; bases outside gene matches: 3. The CDR3 totals 13 residues. Germline V CDR1 and CDR2: MDHEN, SYDVKM. The DNA of the CDR3 is TGTGCCAGCAGTTTACGGACAGGCTCTGAAGCTTTCTTT. This encodes CASSLRTGSEAFF.

This clonotype was observed a handful of times. The V and J genes are TRBV10-3 and TRBJ2-1; D call uncertain. Deletions cut 0 bases from V and 7 bases from J, with 13 bases between. The CDR3 totals 15 residues. The V gene's germline CDR1 is ENHRY and CDR2 SYGVKD. CDR3 in amino acids: CAISESTPGKNEQFF. For the CDR3, the DNA is TGTGCCATCAGTGAGTCGACCCCCGGTAAGAATGAGCAGTTCTTC.

This clonotype was seen ten or more times. This chain connects TRBV7-2 to TRBJ2-3, with D unresolved. Germline V gives CDR1 SGHTA, CDR2 FQGNSA. The CDR3 consists of 15 residues. Trimming left V 3 bases short and J 0 bases short, with 10 bases between. The chain's CDR3 is CASSFRPTSTDTQYF. The CDR3 DNA follows: TGTGCCAGCAGCTTTAGGCCTACTAGCACAGATACGCAGTATTTT. Full variable domain (rest looked up from reference TRBV7-2 and TRBJ2-3): GAGVSQSPSNKVTEKGKDVELRCDPISGHTALYWYRQSLGQGLEFLIYFQGNSAPDKSGLPSDRFSAERTGGSVSTLTIQRTQQEDSAVYLCASSFRPTSTDTQYFGPGTRLTVL.

The chain couples TRBV10-3 to TRBJ1-4; D gene uncertain. CDR3 length: 13 amino acids. Germline-derived CDR1 and CDR2 are ENHRY and SYGVKD. The V gene lost 3 bases and the J gene lost 8 bases, with 10 bases spanning the gap. The CDR3 reads CAISDDPGEKLFF. Written as DNA, the CDR3 is TGTGCCATCAGTGACGACCCGGGAGAAAAACTGTTTTTT.

This sequence joins TRBV6-1 and TRBJ2-4; the D is unclear. The J call could be wrong; TRBJ2-7 is a better fit for the DNA end. This CDR3 region has 13 residues. From germline, CDR1 is MNHNS and CDR2 SASEGT. CDR3 sequence: CASSEFEAREQYF. For the CDR3, the DNA is TGTGCCAGCAGTGAATTTGAGGCCCGCGAGCAGTACTTC.

The gene calls are TRBV5-1 and TRBJ1-1; perhaps TRBD1 as D (6 bases). V was cut by 6 bases and J by 2 bases, with 17 bases left in between. The germline V gene has CDR1 SGHRS and CDR2 YFSETQ. This CDR3 region has 15 residues. CDR3 in DNA: TGCGCCAGCACCCACCGGGACAAGTATAACACTGAAGCTTTCTTT. Protein product: CASTHRDKYNTEAFF.

This sequence joins TRBV28 and TRBJ1-4; D remains unclear. Looked up from germline, CDR1 is MDHEN and CDR2 is SYDVKM. The CDR3 runs 17 residues. Trimming took 6 bases from V and 12 from J, leaving 29 bases between them. Here the CDR3 DNA reads TGTGCCAGCAGCTATCCATCGGGGTCAAATGAAGAAAGGGAACTGTTTTTT. As protein: CASSYPSGSNEERELFF.

This chain connects TRBV2 to TRBJ2-7, with D perhaps TRBD1 or TRBD2 (6 bases each). The J call may not be correct, given that the DNA end is closer to TRBJ2-5. This CDR3 region has 16 residues. Germline values: CDR1 SNHLY, CDR2 FYNNEI. The CDR3 DNA follows: TGTGCCAGCAGTGTCTCTACTAGCCAAAAAGGGGGGACCCAGTACTTC. Protein sequence: CASSVSTSQKGGTQYF.

Comments on this clonotype: An end of the junction does not agree with germline; a read error may underlie this. V is TRBV29-1 and J is TRBJ1-1; D is uncertain. This CDR3 has 14 residues. From germline, CDR1 is SQVTM and CDR2 ANQGSEA. CDR3 nucleotide sequence: TGCAGCGTTGACCCTCAGGACTTGAACACTGGAGCTTTCTTT. Translated: CSVDPQDLNTGAFF.

This clonotype was found many times. The rearrangement joins TRBV29-1 to TRBJ2-5; TRBD1 aligns across 8 bases. Germline CDR1 and CDR2: SQVTM and ANQGSEA. CDR3 length equals 14 residues. Trimming took 5 bases from V and 2 from J; bases not matched to a gene: 7. CDR3 bases: TGCAGCGTTAGACCGGGACAGGATCAAGAGACCCAGTACTTC. As protein: CSVRPGQDQETQYF.

The rearrangement joins TRBV9 to TRBJ1-1; 11 bases are a match to TRBD1. Looked up from germline, CDR1 is SGDLS and CDR2 is YYNGEE. The CDR3 spans 17 residues. The trim removed 4 bases at V and 1 base at J, leaving 9 bases unmatched. The CDR3 loop reads CASSPGQGAGRNTEAFF. CDR3 nucleotide sequence: TGTGCCAGCAGCCCCGGACAGGGGGCGGGTCGGAACACTGAAGCTTTCTTT.

The V call is TRBV7-2, the J call TRBJ2-2; D remains unclear. V lost 1 base and J 5 bases, leaving 11 bases between the germline ends. The CDR3 is 15 residues long. Germline V gene data show CDR1 as SGHTA and CDR2 as FQGNSA. The CDR3 bases are TGTGCCAGCAGCTTAGGACGTCGTGTAACCGGGGAGCTGTTTTTT. Its translation: CASSLGRRVTGELFF.

The V call is TRBV11-1, the J call TRBJ2-3; D gene unclear. From germline, CDR1 is SGHAT and CDR2 FQDESV (reference sequence). V gave up 3 bases and J gave up 1 base, with 8 bases separating them. CDR3 length: 14 residues. The DNA of the CDR3 is TGTGCCAGCAGCTTGAGTCTACGCACAGATACGCAGTATTTT. Protein product: CASSLSLRTDTQYF.

V is TRBV29-1 and J is TRBJ2-5; D is possibly TRBD2 (5 bases). V lost 7 bases, J lost 5 bases, and 11 bases lay in between. Germline CDR1 reads SQVTM; CDR2 reads ANQGSEA. The CDR3 is 11 residues long. CDR3 protein: CSEWTGETQYF. CDR3 sequence (DNA): TGCAGCGAATGGACGGGGGAGACCCAGTACTTC.

This clonotype appeared a few times. CDR3 region: CASRKSGAQYF. The CDR3 nucleotides read TGCGCCAGCCGCAAATCAGGGGCCCAGTACTTC. The rearrangement joins TRBV5-1 to TRBJ2-5; a weak D match, TRBD1 (6 bases). The ends were cut back, 7 bases at V and 9 bases at J, with 13 bases in the middle. The CDR3 has 11 residues. Per germline, CDR1 SGHRS and CDR2 YFSETQ.

J is TRBJ2-7 and V is TRBV18, with 15 bases that match TRBD2. Looked up from germline, CDR1 is KGHSH and CDR2 is LQKENI. With 4 bases clipped from V and 0 bases from J, the junction kept 4 bases outside the gene matches. This CDR3 is built from 17 residues. The CDR3 nucleotides are TGTGCCAGCTCACGGACTAGCGGGAGGGGAATCTCCTACGAGCAGTACTTC. Its translation: CASSRTSGRGISYEQYF.

This clonotype came up a few times. V usage is TRBV7-9 and J usage is TRBJ2-1; TRBD2 is a possible D gene (7 bases). V lost 5 bases to trimming and J lost 8 bases, with 19 bases between them. Germline CDR1 and CDR2: SEHNR and FQNEAQ (reference sequence). This CDR3 has 15 residues. The CDR3 DNA follows: TGTGCCAGCAGCCCAGGACCGGGGGGCTTCGATGAGCAGTTCTTC. Its protein product is CASSPGPGGFDEQFF.

A few counts support this clonotype. The CDR3 coding sequence is TGTGCCAGCAGCGGGAGAGGGACACCGAACCCCTACGAGCAGTACTTC. Its translation is CASSGRGTPNPYEQYF. The V gene is TRBV5-5, the J gene TRBJ2-7; weak D call: TRBD1 (6 bases). Trimming removed 4 bases at V and 2 bases at J, with 19 bases between. The germline CDR1 and CDR2 sequences are SGHKS and YYEKEE (reference sequence). The CDR3 is made up of 16 amino acids.

This clonotype was observed a few times. The chain carries TRBV20-1 and TRBJ2-7; D is undetermined. V lost 0 bases and J lost 2, with 11 bases in between. The CDR3 is 14 residues long. Germline V gene sequence: CDR1 DFQATT, CDR2 SNEGSKA (reference sequence). The CDR3 is CSARDPQVPYEQYF. As DNA, the CDR3 is TGCAGTGCTAGAGATCCGCAGGTACCCTACGAGCAGTACTTC.

V usage is TRBV20-1 and J usage is TRBJ1-1; 7 positions match TRBD1. This CDR3 is 14 amino acids long. Germline V gives CDR1 DFQATT, CDR2 SNEGSKA (reference sequence). CDR3 nucleotides: TGCAGATGCCGGGACAGCCTGAGGAACACTGAAGCTTTCTTT. Amino acid sequence: CRCRDSLRNTEAFF.

This clonotype was seen just once. J is TRBJ1-1 and V is TRBV30; 8 bases align to TRBD1. Germline V lookup: CDR1 GTSNPN, CDR2 SVGIG (reference sequence). The CDR3 extends over 12 amino acids. Trimming cost V 8 bases and J 4 bases; bases outside gene matches: 6. CDR3 nucleotides: TGTGCCCGCGGACAGGGAGGCACTGAAGCTTTCTTT. Translated: CARGQGGTEAFF.